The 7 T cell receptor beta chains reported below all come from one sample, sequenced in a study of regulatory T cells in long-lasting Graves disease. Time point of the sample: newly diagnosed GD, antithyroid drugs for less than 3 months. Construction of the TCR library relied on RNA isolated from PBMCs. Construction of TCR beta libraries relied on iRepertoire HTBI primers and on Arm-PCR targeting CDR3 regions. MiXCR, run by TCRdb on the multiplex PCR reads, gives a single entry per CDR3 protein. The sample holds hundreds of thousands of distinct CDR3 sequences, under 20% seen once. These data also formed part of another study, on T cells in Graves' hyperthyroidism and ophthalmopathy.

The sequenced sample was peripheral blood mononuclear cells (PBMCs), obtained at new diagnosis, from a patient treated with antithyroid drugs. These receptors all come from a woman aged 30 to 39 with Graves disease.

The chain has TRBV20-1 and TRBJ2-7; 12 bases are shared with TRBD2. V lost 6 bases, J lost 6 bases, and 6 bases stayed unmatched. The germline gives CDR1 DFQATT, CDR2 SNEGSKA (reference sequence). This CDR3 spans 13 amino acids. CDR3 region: CSASGLAGTEQYF. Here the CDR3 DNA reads TGCAGTGCCAGCGGACTAGCGGGAACCGAGCAGTACTTC.

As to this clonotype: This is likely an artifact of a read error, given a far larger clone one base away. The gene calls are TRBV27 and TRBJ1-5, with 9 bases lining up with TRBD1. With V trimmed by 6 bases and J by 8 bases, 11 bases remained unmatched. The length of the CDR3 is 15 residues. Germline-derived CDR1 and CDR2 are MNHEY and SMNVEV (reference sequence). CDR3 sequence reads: CASRGQGLVREPQHF. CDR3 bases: TGTGCCAGCAGAGGACAGGGGCTGGTGAGGGAGCCCCAGCATTTT.

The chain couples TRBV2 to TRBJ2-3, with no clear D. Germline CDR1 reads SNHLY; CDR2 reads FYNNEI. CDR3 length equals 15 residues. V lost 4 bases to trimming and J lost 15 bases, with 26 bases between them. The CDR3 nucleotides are TGTGCCAGCAGTGGGAACAGATTCAGCACAGATACGCGATATTTT. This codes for CASSGNRFSTDTRYF. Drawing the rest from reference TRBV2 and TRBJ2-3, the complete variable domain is EPEVTQTPSHQVTQMGQEVILRCVPISNHLYFYWYRQILGQKVEFLVSFYNNEISEKSEIFDDQFSVERPDGSNFTLKIRSTKLEDSAMYFCASSGNRFSTDTRYFGPGTRLTVL.

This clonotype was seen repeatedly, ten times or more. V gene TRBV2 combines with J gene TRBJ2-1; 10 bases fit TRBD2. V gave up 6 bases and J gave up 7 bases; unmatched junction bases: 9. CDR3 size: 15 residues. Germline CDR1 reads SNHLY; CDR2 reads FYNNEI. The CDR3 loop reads CASRTGTSAVNEQFF. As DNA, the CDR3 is TGTGCCAGCAGGACCGGGACTAGCGCAGTTAATGAGCAGTTCTTC.

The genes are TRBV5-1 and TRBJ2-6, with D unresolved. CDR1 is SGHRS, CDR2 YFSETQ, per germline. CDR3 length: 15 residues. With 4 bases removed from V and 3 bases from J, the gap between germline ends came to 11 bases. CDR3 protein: CASSPQPRGANVLTF. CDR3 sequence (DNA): TGCGCCAGCAGCCCTCAGCCCCGTGGGGCCAACGTCCTGACTTTC.

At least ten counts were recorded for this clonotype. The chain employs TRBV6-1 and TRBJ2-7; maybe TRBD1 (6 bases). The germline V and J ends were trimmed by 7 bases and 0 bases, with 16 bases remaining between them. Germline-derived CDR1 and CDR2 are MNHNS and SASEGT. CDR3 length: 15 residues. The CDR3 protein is CASNPKDRSSYEQYF. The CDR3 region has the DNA TGTGCCAGCAATCCGAAGGACAGAAGCTCCTACGAGCAGTACTTC.

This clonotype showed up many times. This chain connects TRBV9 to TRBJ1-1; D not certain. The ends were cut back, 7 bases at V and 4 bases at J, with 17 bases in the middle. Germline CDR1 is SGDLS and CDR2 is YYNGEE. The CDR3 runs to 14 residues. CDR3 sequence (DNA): TGTGCCAGCTCCCGGGCCCGGGTGGGCACTGAAGCTTTCTTT. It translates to CASSRARVGTEAFF.